This T cell receptor beta chain was identified in a study of T cell responses to AZD1222 COVID-19 vaccine. Study-level results: Clonal diversity was possibly underestimated, and the donors were mostly white British, with more females. Only a handful of AZD1222 recipients, roughly 6 in all, had baseline seropositivity. Spike-spanning, vaccine-associated CD4 TCRs were dominant at 160-218 and 743-854.

Assay used: immunoSEQ multiplex PCR; TCRdb lists only in-frame clones, some missing. The data contain 85,000 to 130,000 clones, approximately 87% of them singletons. The CDR3 sequence is 19 residues long. CDR1 is SGDLS, CDR2 YYNGEE, per germline. The J segment lost 0 bases and the V segment lost 0 bases, leaving 8 bases of the junction unmatched. About this clone itself: Its cognate antigen is unknown.

The source is an adult in good health. The chain uses TRBV9 and TRBJ2-1; TRBD2 agrees at 11 bases. Sequenced here: peripheral blood, sampled on day 0 of AZD1222 vaccination. The DNA of the CDR3 is TGTGCCAGCAGCGTAGGGGCTAGCGGGGGGTCCAGCTCCTACAATGAGCAGTTCTTC. This translates into CASSVGASGGSSSYNEQFF.